This T cell receptor (beta chain) was captured in a study of identical twins. Study-level results: The same donors were not followed; conclusions instead depended on cross-sectional statistical analysis. Researchers reported excess low generation probability among twin-shared out-of-frame alpha sequences.

In TCRdb, the 5' RACE reads were re-called with MiXCR into one record per CDR3 protein. The sample lists 310,000 or so distinct CDR3 sequences, roughly 9.7% occurring once. The ends lost 3 bases at V and 2 bases at J; junction bases unmatched: 6. Germline loops: CDR1 WSHSY, CDR2 SAAADI. The CDR3 length is 16 residues. This clonotype occurred a few times. Its antigen is undetermined. These data also formed part of another study, on yellow fever vaccine responses in identical twins.

The receptor was derived from a woman under 30 in good health. This chain links TRBV10-2 with TRBJ2-3; 9 bases are shared with TRBD2. The sequencing input was CD8+ T cells sorted from blood. The CDR3 is CASSDASGVYTDTQYF. The CDR3 coding sequence is TGCGCCAGCAGTGATGCTAGCGGGGTCTACACAGATACGCAGTATTTT.